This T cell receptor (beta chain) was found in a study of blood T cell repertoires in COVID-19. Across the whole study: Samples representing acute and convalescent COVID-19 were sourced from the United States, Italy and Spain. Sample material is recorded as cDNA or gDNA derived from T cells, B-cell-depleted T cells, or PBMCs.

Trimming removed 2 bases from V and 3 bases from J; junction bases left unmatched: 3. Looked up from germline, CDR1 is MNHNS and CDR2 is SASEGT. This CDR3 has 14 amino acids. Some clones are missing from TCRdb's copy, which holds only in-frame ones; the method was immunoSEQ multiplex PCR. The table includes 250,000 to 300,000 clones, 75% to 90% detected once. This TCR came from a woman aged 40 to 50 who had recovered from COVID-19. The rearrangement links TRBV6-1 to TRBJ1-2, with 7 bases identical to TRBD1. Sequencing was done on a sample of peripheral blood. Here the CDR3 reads CASSEQGQYYGYTF. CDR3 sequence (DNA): TGTGCCAGCAGTGAACAGGGACAGTACTATGGCTACACCTTC.